The rows below give T cell receptor beta chains drawn from one sample of a study of blood T cells in healthy people across ages. Each CDR3 protein gets one entry after TCRdb re-called the 5' RACE reads with MiXCR. The repertoire includes roughly 720,000 distinct CDR3 sequences, roughly 50% of them detected once, and 41% sits in the top ten. Sequenced input: blood. The origin of the receptors is a man aged 80 or over in good health. Both conserved end residues are part of each CDR3. Fields, in order: D gene, clone size, CDR3 length, J gene, V gene, CDR3 protein, CDR3 DNA. A D gene is named only where the DNA matches it firmly. Not all rows give a size; the values are once, few, many and, for expanded clones, a class.

d_gene: -
abundance: -
len: 17
j_gene: TRBJ2-7
v_gene: TRBV5-1
CDR3aa: CASSLAVLANIYNEQYF
CDR3nt: TGCGCCAGCAGCTTGGCGGTGCTAGCGAACATCTACAATGAGCAGTACTTC

d_gene: -
abundance: -
len: 15
j_gene: TRBJ1-1
v_gene: TRBV6-5
CDR3aa: CASSYDGAPNTEAFF
CDR3nt: TGTGCCAGCAGTTACGATGGGGCCCCGAACACTGAAGCTTTCTTT

d_gene: -
abundance: -
len: 16
j_gene: TRBJ2-6
v_gene: TRBV6-5
CDR3aa: CASSYSRASGANVLTF
CDR3nt: TGTGCCAGCAGTTACTCAAGGGCCTCTGGGGCCAACGTCCTGACTTTC

d_gene: -
abundance: -
len: 14
j_gene: TRBJ1-6
v_gene: TRBV11-2
CDR3aa: CASSLVGVNSPLHF
CDR3nt: TGTGCCAGCAGCTTAGTCGGGGTAAATTCACCCCTCCACTTT

d_gene: -
abundance: few
len: 15
j_gene: TRBJ2-5
v_gene: TRBV5-1
CDR3aa: CASSPGREARETQYF
CDR3nt: TGCGCCAGCAGCCCCGGACGAGAGGCTCGGGAGACCCAGTACTTC

d_gene: TRBD1
abundance: -
len: 14
j_gene: TRBJ1-4
v_gene: TRBV12-3/TRBV12-4
CDR3aa: CASRPGQGNEKLFF
CDR3nt: TGTGCCAGCAGGCCGGGACAGGGTAATGAAAAACTGTTTTTT

d_gene: TRBD2
abundance: -
len: 16
j_gene: TRBJ2-3
v_gene: TRBV20-1
CDR3aa: CSARVSSGRATDTQYF
CDR3nt: TGCAGTGCTAGAGTCTCAAGCGGGAGGGCCACAGATACGCAGTATTTT

d_gene: -
abundance: -
len: 13
j_gene: TRBJ1-1
v_gene: TRBV12-3/TRBV12-4
CDR3aa: CASQNRRNTEAFF
CDR3nt: TGTGCTTCGCAGAACAGGAGGAACACTGAAGCTTTCTTT

d_gene: -
abundance: few
len: 16
j_gene: TRBJ2-6
v_gene: TRBV3-1
CDR3aa: CASSSRTVSGANVLTF
CDR3nt: TGTGCCAGCAGCTCCCGGACAGTCTCTGGGGCCAACGTCCTGACTTTC

d_gene: TRBD2
abundance: few
len: 14
j_gene: TRBJ2-1
v_gene: TRBV27
CDR3aa: CASSLLAGGPEQFF
CDR3nt: TGTGCCAGCAGTCTATTAGCGGGAGGGCCTGAGCAGTTCTTC

d_gene: TRBD1
abundance: -
len: 14
j_gene: TRBJ2-7
v_gene: TRBV10-3
CDR3aa: CAISATGGEYEQYF
CDR3nt: TGTGCCATCAGTGCAACAGGGGGCGAATACGAGCAGTACTTC

d_gene: TRBD1
abundance: -
len: 15
j_gene: TRBJ2-7
v_gene: TRBV5-6
CDR3aa: CASSRDRGNSYEQYF
CDR3nt: TGTGCCAGCAGCCGAGACAGGGGAAACTCCTACGAGCAGTACTTC

d_gene: TRBD2
abundance: -
len: 15
j_gene: TRBJ2-1
v_gene: TRBV20-1
CDR3aa: CSARGLLAGKNEQFF
CDR3nt: TGCAGTGCTAGAGGACTGCTAGCGGGAAAAAATGAGCAGTTCTTC

d_gene: -
abundance: -
len: 15
j_gene: TRBJ2-4
v_gene: TRBV7-2
CDR3aa: CASSLGATAKNIQYF
CDR3nt: TGTGCCAGCAGCCTCGGGGCGACAGCCAAAAACATTCAGTACTTC

d_gene: -
abundance: -
len: 18
j_gene: TRBJ2-7
v_gene: TRBV12-3/TRBV12-4
CDR3aa: CASSGQESGRAEHYEQYF
CDR3nt: TGTGCCAGCAGTGGGCAGGAGTCGGGACGAGCAGAACACTACGAGCAGTACTTC

d_gene: -
abundance: few
len: 11
j_gene: TRBJ2-4
v_gene: TRBV7-2
CDR3aa: CASSFAGRGYF
CDR3nt: TGTGCCAGCAGCTTCGCGGGCCGCGGGTACTTC

d_gene: -
abundance: -
len: 16
j_gene: TRBJ2-5
v_gene: TRBV28
CDR3aa: CASSLSQGRMGETQYF
CDR3nt: TGTGCCAGCAGTTTATCTCAGGGCCGTATGGGAGAGACCCAGTACTTC

d_gene: TRBD2
abundance: few
len: 17
j_gene: TRBJ2-1
v_gene: TRBV5-1
CDR3aa: CASSSTRGSGRGNEQFF
CDR3nt: TGCGCCAGCAGCTCTACTCGGGGTAGCGGGAGAGGCAATGAGCAGTTCTTC

d_gene: TRBD2
abundance: -
len: 16
j_gene: TRBJ2-7
v_gene: TRBV5-1
CDR3aa: CASSSDGTSGFYEQYF
CDR3nt: TGCGCCAGCAGCTCGGACGGGACTAGCGGGTTCTACGAGCAGTACTTC

d_gene: -
abundance: few
len: 12
j_gene: TRBJ2-7
v_gene: TRBV5-6
CDR3aa: CASSAGTNEQYF
CDR3nt: TGTGCCAGCAGCGCCGGGACAAACGAGCAGTACTTC

d_gene: -
abundance: few
len: 15
j_gene: TRBJ2-3
v_gene: TRBV20-1
CDR3aa: CSAREDPPRTDTQYF
CDR3nt: TGCAGTGCTAGGGAGGACCCTCCCCGCACAGATACGCAGTATTTT

d_gene: -
abundance: -
len: 11
j_gene: TRBJ2-1
v_gene: TRBV7-9
CDR3aa: CASSLPNEQFF
CDR3nt: TGTGCCAGCAGCCTACCCAATGAGCAGTTCTTC